Listed below are T cell receptor beta chains from one sample, sequenced in a study of T cell changes during pregnancy in multiple sclerosis. The method was immunoSEQ multiplex PCR; TCRdb's version includes in-frame clones alone and lacks a portion of them. The data show about 49,000 clones, with 90% seen just once and roughly 5% held by the top ten. Material: peripheral blood, obtained after pregnancy. The receptors here all came from a female donor in good health, enrolled as a control in a pregnancy study. CDR3s include the opening cysteine and the closing phenylalanine or tryptophan. The D gene is left open where the match is weak. Not all rows give a size; the values are once, few, many and, for expanded clones, a class.

>TRBD2|TRBV10-1|15|TRBJ2-2|.
CASSATGTRGGELFF
TGCGCCAGCAGCGCTACCGGGACTAGGGGCGGGGAGCTGTTTTTT
>TRBD2|TRBV4-2|16|TRBJ2-1|.
CASSQVGTSAVNEQFF
TGTGCCAGCAGCCAAGTGGGGACTAGCGCCGTGAATGAGCAGTTCTTC
>TRBD2|TRBV19|14|TRBJ2-5|.
CASSQGLMQETQYF
TGTGCCAGTAGCCAGGGACTAATGCAAGAGACCCAGTACTTC
>TRBD1|TRBV9|17|TRBJ2-6|.
CASSATPGGAGANVLTF
TGTGCCAGCAGCGCCACCCCAGGGGGCGCTGGGGCCAACGTCCTGACTTTC
>.|TRBV15|17|TRBJ1-1|.
CATSRDYTGGLNTEAFF
TGTGCCACCAGCAGAGATTATACTGGGGGCTTGAACACTGAAGCTTTCTTT
>.|TRBV10-3|14|TRBJ1-1|.
CAISSSGTSTEAFF
TGTGCCATCAGTAGCTCCGGGACAAGTACTGAAGCTTTCTTT
>TRBD1|TRBV6-4|14|TRBJ1-2|.
CASSPDRGNYGYTF
TGTGCCAGCAGTCCGGACAGGGGAAATTATGGCTACACCTTC
>.|TRBV9|14|TRBJ2-7|.
CASSVGGGGYEQYF
TGTGCCAGCAGCGTAGGGGGCGGTGGTTACGAGCAGTACTTC
>.|TRBV7-3|14|TRBJ2-7|.
CASSARATDYEQYF
TGTGCCAGCAGCGCGCGTGCGACAGATTACGAGCAGTACTTC
>TRBD2|TRBV10-3|15|TRBJ2-7|once
CATLSGTSGLSEQYF
TGTGCCACCCTCTCCGGGACTAGCGGCCTTAGCGAGCAGTACTTC
>TRBD1|TRBV6-1|14|TRBJ2-7|.
CASALSDRVDEQYF
TGTGCCAGCGCCCTTTCGGACAGGGTAGACGAGCAGTACTTC
>.|TRBV27|17|TRBJ1-1|.
CASSIGRHRQFNTEAFF
TGTGCCAGCAGTATTGGACGGCACAGGCAGTTTAACACTGAAGCTTTCTTT
>.|TRBV6-6|14|TRBJ1-1|.
CASTIGVGGTEAFF
TGTGCCAGCACCATCGGGGTGGGAGGCACTGAAGCTTTCTTT
>.|TRBV7-7|14|TRBJ2-5|.
CASSFASEAETQYF
TGTGCCAGCAGCTTTGCTAGCGAGGCGGAGACCCAGTACTTC
>TRBD2|TRBV5-1|15|TRBJ2-1|.
CASSLAGVGQNEQFF
TGCGCCAGCAGCTTAGCGGGGGTAGGTCAAAATGAGCAGTTCTTC
>.|TRBV2|13|TRBJ2-7|.
CASNIGSSYEQYF
TGTGCCAGCAATATCGGTAGCTCCTACGAGCAGTACTTC
>TRBD2|TRBV12-5|13|TRBJ2-7|once
CATLARGGSEQYF
TGTGCTACCCTCGCCCGCGGGGGATCCGAGCAGTACTTC
>.|TRBV11-2|13|TRBJ1-5|.
CASSLGGSQPQHF
TGTGCCAGCAGCTTAGGGGGCAGTCAGCCCCAGCATTTT
>TRBD2|TRBV6-6|16|TRBJ2-1|.
CASSYPLAENHNEQFF
TGTGCCAGCAGTTACCCGCTAGCGGAGAATCACAATGAGCAGTTCTTC
>TRBD1|TRBV6-4|12|TRBJ2-3|.
CATSQGEDTQYF
TGTGCCACCAGCCAGGGGGAAGATACGCAGTATTTT